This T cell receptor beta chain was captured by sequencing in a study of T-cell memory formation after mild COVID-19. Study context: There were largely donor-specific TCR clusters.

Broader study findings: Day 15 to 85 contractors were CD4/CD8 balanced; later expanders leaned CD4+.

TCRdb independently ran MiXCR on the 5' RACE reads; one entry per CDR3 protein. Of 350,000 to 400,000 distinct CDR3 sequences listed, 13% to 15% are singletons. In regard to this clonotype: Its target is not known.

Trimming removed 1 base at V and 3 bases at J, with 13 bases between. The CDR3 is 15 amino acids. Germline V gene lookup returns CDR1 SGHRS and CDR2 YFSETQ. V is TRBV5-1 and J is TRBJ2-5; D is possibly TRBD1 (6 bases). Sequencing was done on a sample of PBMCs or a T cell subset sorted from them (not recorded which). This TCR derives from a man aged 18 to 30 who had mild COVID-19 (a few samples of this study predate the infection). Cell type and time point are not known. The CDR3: CASSLWPGEKETQYF. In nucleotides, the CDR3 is TGCGCCAGCAGCTTGTGGCCAGGGGAAAAAGAGACCCAGTACTTC.